This T cell receptor (beta chain) was found in a study of CD8 T cells in ankylosing spondylitis. Study-wide findings and caveats: A TCR beta motif of under ten highly homologous variants appeared characteristic of ankylosing spondylitis blood. According to the report, clones linked to the disease were significantly enriched in matched synovial fluid samples taken from ankylosing spondylitis patients. Relatively rare in peripheral blood, disease-linked clones were also CD8+.

A single record per CDR3 protein comes from TCRdb applying MiXCR to the 5' RACE reads. The table includes 390,000 or so distinct CDR3 sequences, about a fifth detected once. About this clonotype itself: Its specificity is not known.

The CDR3 is 15 residues long. Unmatched junction bases numbered 12, after V lost 9 bases and J lost 8 bases. The chain is built from TRBV12-3 or TRBV12-4 and TRBJ2-1, with 11 bases identical to TRBD2. The specimen was blood, either unsorted or a sorted T cell fraction (not recorded which). This TCR was recovered from a male donor with ankylosing spondylitis. CDR3 DNA: TGTGCCAGTCGAAAAATAGCGGGAGGGCCGGATGAGCAGTTCTTC. Translating it yields CASRKIAGGPDEQFF.